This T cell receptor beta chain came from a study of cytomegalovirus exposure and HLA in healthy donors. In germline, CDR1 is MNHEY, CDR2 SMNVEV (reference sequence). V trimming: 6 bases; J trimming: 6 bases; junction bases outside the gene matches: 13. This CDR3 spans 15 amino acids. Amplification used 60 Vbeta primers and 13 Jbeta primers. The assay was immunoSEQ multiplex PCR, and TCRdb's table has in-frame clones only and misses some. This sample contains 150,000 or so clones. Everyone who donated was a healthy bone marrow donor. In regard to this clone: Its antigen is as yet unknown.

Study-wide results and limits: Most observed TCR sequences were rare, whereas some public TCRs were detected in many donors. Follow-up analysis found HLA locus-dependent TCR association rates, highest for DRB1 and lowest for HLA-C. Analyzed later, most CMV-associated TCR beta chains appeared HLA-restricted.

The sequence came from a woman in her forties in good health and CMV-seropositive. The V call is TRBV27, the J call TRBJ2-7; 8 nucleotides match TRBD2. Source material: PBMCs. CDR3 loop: CASSRKGTSRLEQYF. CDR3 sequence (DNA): TGTGCCAGCAGCCGGAAAGGGACTAGTAGGCTCGAGCAGTACTTC.